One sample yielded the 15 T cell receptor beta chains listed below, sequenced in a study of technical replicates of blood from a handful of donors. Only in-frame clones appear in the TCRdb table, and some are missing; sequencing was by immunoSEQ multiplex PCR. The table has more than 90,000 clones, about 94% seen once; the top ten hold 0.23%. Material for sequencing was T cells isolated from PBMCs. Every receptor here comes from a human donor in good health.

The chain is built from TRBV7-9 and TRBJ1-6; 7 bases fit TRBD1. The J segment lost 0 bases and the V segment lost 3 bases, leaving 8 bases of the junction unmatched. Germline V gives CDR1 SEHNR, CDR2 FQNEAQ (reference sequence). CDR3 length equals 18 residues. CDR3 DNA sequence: TGTGCCAGCAGCTTGGCACAGGGGATTGGCTCCTATAATTCACCCCTCCACTTT. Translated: CASSLAQGIGSYNSPLHF. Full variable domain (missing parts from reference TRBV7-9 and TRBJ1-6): DTGVSQNPRHKITKRGQNVTFRCDPISEHNRLYWYRQTLGQGPEFLTYFQNEAQLEKSRLLSDRFSAERPKGSFSTLEIQRTEQGDSAMYLCASSLAQGIGSYNSPLHFGNGTRLTVT.

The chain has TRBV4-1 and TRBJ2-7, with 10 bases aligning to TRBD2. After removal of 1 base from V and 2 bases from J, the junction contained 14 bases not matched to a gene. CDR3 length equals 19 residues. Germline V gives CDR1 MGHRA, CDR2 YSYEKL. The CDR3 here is CASSQVSPSGRSSPYEQYF. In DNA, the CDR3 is TGCGCCAGCAGCCAAGTGTCGCCTAGCGGGAGAAGCTCTCCCTACGAGCAGTACTTC.

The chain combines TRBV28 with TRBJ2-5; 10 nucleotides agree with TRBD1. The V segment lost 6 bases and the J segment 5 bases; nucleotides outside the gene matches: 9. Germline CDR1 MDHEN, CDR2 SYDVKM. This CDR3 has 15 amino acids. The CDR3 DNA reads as TGTGCCAGCAGAGGGACAGGGGCTTCGTCTGAGACCCAGTACTTC. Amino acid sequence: CASRGTGASSETQYF.

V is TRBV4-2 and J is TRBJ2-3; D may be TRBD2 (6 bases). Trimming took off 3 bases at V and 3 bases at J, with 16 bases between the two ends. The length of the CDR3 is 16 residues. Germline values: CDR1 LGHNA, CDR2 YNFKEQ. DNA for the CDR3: TGTGCCAGCAGCCAGCTGACCGGGACTCCTACAGATACGCAGTATTTT. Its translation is CASSQLTGTPTDTQYF.

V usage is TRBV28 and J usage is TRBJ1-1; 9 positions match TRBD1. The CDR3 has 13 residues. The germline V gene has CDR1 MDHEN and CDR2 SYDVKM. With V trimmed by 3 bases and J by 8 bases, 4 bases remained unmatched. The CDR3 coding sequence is TGTGCCAGCAGTTTGAGGGACAGGGAGGAAGCTTTCTTT. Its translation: CASSLRDREEAFF.

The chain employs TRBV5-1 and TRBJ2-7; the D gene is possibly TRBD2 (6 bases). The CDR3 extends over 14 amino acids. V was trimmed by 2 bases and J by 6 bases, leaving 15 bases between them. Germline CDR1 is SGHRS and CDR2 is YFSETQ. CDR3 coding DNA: TGCGCCAGCAGCTTCGGGACTGGGCCGGTCGAGCAGTACTTC. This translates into CASSFGTGPVEQYF.

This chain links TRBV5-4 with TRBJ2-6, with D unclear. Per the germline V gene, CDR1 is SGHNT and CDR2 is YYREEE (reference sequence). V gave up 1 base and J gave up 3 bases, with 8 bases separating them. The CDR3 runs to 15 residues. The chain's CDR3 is CASSLIGGGANVLTF. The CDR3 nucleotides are TGTGCCAGCAGCTTGATTGGCGGTGGGGCCAACGTCCTGACTTTC.

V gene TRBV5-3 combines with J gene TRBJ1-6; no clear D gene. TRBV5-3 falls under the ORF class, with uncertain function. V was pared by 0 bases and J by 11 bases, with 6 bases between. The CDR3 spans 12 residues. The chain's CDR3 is CARSLGATPLHF. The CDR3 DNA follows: TGTGCCAGAAGCTTGGGGGCCACACCCCTCCACTTT.

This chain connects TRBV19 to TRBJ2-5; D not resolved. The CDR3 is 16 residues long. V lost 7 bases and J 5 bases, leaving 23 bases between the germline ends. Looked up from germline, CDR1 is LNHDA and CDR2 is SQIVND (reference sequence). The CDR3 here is CASNSGIRIAGETQYF. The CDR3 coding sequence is TGTGCCAGTAATTCGGGTATCAGAATTGCCGGGGAGACCCAGTACTTC.

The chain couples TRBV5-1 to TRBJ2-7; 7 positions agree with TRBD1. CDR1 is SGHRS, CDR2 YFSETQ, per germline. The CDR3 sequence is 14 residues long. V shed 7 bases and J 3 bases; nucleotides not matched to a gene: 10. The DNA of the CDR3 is TGCGCCAGCGGAGAGGGGGCAGGGGTCTACGAGCAGTACTTC. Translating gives CASGEGAGVYEQYF.

Here the CDR3 DNA reads TGTGCCAGCAGCCCCCAAGTAGCGGGGGGCCCCCAAGAGACCCAGTACTTC. It is translated as CASSPQVAGGPQETQYF. The gene calls are TRBV7-8 and TRBJ2-5, with 10 bases identical to TRBD2. The trim removed 5 bases at V and 1 base at J, leaving 10 bases unmatched. The CDR3 spans 17 residues. From germline, CDR1 is SGHVS and CDR2 FQNEAQ.

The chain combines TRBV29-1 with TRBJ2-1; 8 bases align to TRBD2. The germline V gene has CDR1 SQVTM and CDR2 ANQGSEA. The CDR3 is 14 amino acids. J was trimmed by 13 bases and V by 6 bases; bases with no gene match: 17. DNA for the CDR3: TGCAGCGTCCCCGGGGGGGGTTTCCGGGACTCACAGTTCTTC. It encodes CSVPGGGFRDSQFF.

This CDR3 reads CSSAQGYTF. CDR3 DNA: TGCAGTAGTGCACAGGGCTACACCTTC. The chain carries TRBV20-1 and TRBJ1-2; D remains unclear. The germline V gene encodes CDR1 DFQATT and CDR2 SNEGSKA (reference sequence). The CDR3 is made up of 9 amino acids. Trimming took 8 bases from V and 8 from J, leaving 9 bases between them.

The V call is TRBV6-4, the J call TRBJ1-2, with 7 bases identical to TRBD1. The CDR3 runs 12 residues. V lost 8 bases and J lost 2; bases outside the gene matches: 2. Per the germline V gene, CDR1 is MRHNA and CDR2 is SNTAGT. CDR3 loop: CASGQVNYGYTF. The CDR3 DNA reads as TGTGCCAGCGGACAGGTGAACTATGGCTACACCTTC.

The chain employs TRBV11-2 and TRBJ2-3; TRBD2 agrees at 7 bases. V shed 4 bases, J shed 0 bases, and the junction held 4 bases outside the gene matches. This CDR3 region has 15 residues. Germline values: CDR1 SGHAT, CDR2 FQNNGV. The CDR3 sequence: CASSSSGESTDTQYF. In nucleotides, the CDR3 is TGTGCCAGCAGCTCGAGCGGGGAAAGCACAGATACGCAGTATTTT. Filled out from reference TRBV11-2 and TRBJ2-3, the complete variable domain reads EAGVAQSPRYKIIEKRQSVAFWCNPISGHATLYWYQQILGQGPKLLIQFQNNGVVDDSQLPKDRFSAERLKGVDSTLKIQPAKLEDSAVYLCASSSSGESTDTQYFGPGTRLTVL.